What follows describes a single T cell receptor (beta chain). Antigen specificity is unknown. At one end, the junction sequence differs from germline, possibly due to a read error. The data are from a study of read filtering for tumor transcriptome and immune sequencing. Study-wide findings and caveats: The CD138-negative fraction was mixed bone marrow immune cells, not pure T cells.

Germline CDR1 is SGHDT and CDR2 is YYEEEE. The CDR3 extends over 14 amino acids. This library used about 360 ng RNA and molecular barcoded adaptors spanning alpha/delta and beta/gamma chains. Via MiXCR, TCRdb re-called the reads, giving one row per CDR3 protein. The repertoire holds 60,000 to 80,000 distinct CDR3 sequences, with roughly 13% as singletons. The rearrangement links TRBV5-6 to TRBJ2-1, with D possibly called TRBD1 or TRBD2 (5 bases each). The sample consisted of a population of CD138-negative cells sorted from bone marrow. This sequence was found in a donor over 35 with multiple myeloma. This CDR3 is CASSSPLGGERKLF. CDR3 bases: TGTGCCAGCAGCTCTCCCCTTGGGGGAGAGAGAAAGCTCTTC.